This passage covers 13 T cell receptor beta chains from one sample sequenced in a study of T cell responses to AZD1222 COVID-19 vaccine. Clones were sequenced by immunoSEQ multiplex PCR, and TCRdb holds only the in-frame ones, with some missing. The data hold 15,000 to 20,000 clones, with 81% observed a single time. This specimen was peripheral blood, taken 28 days after the second AZD1222 dose. The source is an adult who received the AZD1222 COVID-19 vaccine.

The chain links TRBV11-3 to TRBJ2-1; TRBD1 agrees at 9 bases. The CDR3 runs to 17 residues. Losses at the gene ends were 4 bases for V and 6 bases for J; bases not matched to a gene: 13. CDR1 is SGHNT and CDR2 is YENEEA in the germline V gene. The CDR3 coding sequence is TGTGCCAGCAGCTCTAATACCGGGACAGGGAGGGTCAATGAGCAGTTCTTC. This gives the protein CASSSNTGTGRVNEQFF. Variable domain in full (rest from reference TRBV11-3 and TRBJ2-1): EAGVVQSPRYKIIEKKQPVAFWCNPISGHNTLYWYLQNLGQGPELLIRYENEEAVDDSQLPKDRFSAERLKGVDSTLKIQPAELGDSAVYLCASSSNTGTGRVNEQFFGPGTRLTVL.

The chain combines TRBV19 with TRBJ2-3, with 13 bases that match TRBD2. The germline gives CDR1 LNHDA, CDR2 SQIVND (reference sequence). V was clipped by 0 bases and J by 7 bases; unmatched bases: 4. There are 16 residues in the CDR3. CDR3 coding DNA: TGTGCCAGTAGTATAGATAGGACTAGCGGGAGACATACGCAGTATTTT. Translating it yields CASSIDRTSGRHTQYF.

The CDR3 reads CSVEPRADSTDTQYF. The CDR3 region has the DNA TGCAGCGTTGAGCCGAGGGCGGACAGCACAGATACGCAGTATTTT. The V and J genes are TRBV29-1 and TRBJ2-3, with TRBD2 as a possible D gene (5 bases). V dropped 3 bases and J dropped 0 bases, with 13 bases sitting between them. The CDR3 runs to 15 residues. CDR1 and CDR2 from the germline V gene are SQVTM and ANQGSEA.

The chain has TRBV15 and TRBJ1-6; D gene ambiguous. Trimming left V 0 bases short and J 10 bases short, with 7 bases between. CDR3 length: 13 residues. Germline assignment: CDR1 LNHNV and CDR2 YYDKDF (reference sequence). CDR3 sequence (DNA): TGTGCCACCAGCAGAGAGTCCCTCTCACCCCTCCACTTT. This gives the protein CATSRESLSPLHF.

This chain connects TRBV15 to TRBJ2-7; 9 bases fit TRBD1. The CDR3 contains 15 residues. Germline CDR1 and CDR2: LNHNV and YYDKDF (reference sequence). Trimming at V came to 3 bases and at J to 0 bases, leaving 3 bases not matched to a gene. DNA for the CDR3: TGTGCCACCAGCAGGGACAGGGGAAGCTCCTACGAGCAGTACTTC. Amino acids: CATSRDRGSSYEQYF.

The J gene is TRBJ1-4, the V gene TRBV2, with no clear D. The V end lost 1 base, the J end lost 8 bases, and 14 bases lay between the germline ends. CDR1 and CDR2 from the germline V gene are SNHLY and FYNNEI. This CDR3 has 15 residues. In DNA form, the CDR3 reads TGTGCCAGCAGTGAAGGGCTCACAAGCACAGAAAAACTGTTTTTT. Translating gives CASSEGLTSTEKLFF.

In nucleotides, the CDR3 is TGTGCCAGCAGTTTGATACAGGGGACTCGAAACTATGGCTACACCTTC. Its protein is CASSLIQGTRNYGYTF. The rearrangement uses TRBV27 and TRBJ1-2; 7 positions agree with TRBD1. With 3 bases clipped from V and 2 bases from J, the junction kept 9 bases outside the gene matches. The CDR3 extends over 16 amino acids. CDR1 and CDR2 (germline): MNHEY, SMNVEV (reference sequence).

The chain employs TRBV9 and TRBJ2-7, with D perhaps matching TRBD2 (6 bases). The germline V and J ends were trimmed by 2 bases and 3 bases, with 15 bases remaining between them. CDR1 is SGDLS, CDR2 YYNGEE, per germline. The CDR3 extends over 15 amino acids. CDR3 residues: CASSVFGGADYEQYF. DNA of the CDR3: TGTGCCAGCAGCGTTTTCGGAGGGGCTGACTACGAGCAGTACTTC.

The rearrangement uses TRBV7-9 and TRBJ2-1; D remains unclear. CDR1 SEHNR and CDR2 FQNEAQ come from the germline V gene (reference sequence). This CDR3 region has 14 residues. The germline V and J ends were trimmed by 2 bases and 4 bases, with 9 bases remaining between them. The CDR3 loop reads CASSLMASYNEQFF. CDR3 nucleotide sequence: TGTGCCAGCAGCTTAATGGCTTCGTACAATGAGCAGTTCTTC.

Written as DNA, the CDR3 is TGTGCCAGCAGTTACTTGACAGGGGGCAACACTGAAGCTTTCTTT. Amino acids: CASSYLTGGNTEAFF. The chain recombines TRBV6-5 with TRBJ1-1; 10 positions match TRBD1. The germline CDR1 and CDR2 sequences are MNHEY and SVGAGI. V lost 1 base and J lost 2; bases outside the gene matches: 1. The CDR3 is made up of 15 amino acids.

V usage is TRBV11-2 and J usage is TRBJ2-2; weak D call: TRBD2 (5 bases). Trimming shortened V by 4 bases and J by 2 bases, and 8 bases separated the two germline ends. Germline CDR1 is SGHAT and CDR2 is FQNNGV. The CDR3 runs to 14 residues. The DNA for the CDR3 is TGTGCCAGCAGCTCCCGGACTAACACCGGGGAGCTGTTTTTT. Translation gives CASSSRTNTGELFF.

This chain connects TRBV5-1 to TRBJ2-5; 8 nucleotides line up with TRBD2. Germline V gives CDR1 SGHRS, CDR2 YFSETQ. The length of the CDR3 is 15 residues. Trimming cost V 0 bases and J 0 bases; bases outside gene matches: 1. The CDR3 loop reads CASSLGTSNQETQYF. The CDR3 bases are TGCGCCAGCAGCTTGGGGACTAGCAACCAAGAGACCCAGTACTTC.

As concerns this clone: Other nucleotide sequences in the sample specify the same CDR3. The chain joins TRBV7-2 to TRBJ2-7; no clear D. Germline lookup yields CDR1 SGHTA and CDR2 FQGNSA. The CDR3 loop spans 14 amino acids. The V end was cut by 1 base, the J end by 2 bases, with 9 bases between. CDR3 coding DNA: TGTGCCAGCAGCTTAGTCGGGCGAACCTACGAGCAGTACTTC. Translating it yields CASSLVGRTYEQYF.